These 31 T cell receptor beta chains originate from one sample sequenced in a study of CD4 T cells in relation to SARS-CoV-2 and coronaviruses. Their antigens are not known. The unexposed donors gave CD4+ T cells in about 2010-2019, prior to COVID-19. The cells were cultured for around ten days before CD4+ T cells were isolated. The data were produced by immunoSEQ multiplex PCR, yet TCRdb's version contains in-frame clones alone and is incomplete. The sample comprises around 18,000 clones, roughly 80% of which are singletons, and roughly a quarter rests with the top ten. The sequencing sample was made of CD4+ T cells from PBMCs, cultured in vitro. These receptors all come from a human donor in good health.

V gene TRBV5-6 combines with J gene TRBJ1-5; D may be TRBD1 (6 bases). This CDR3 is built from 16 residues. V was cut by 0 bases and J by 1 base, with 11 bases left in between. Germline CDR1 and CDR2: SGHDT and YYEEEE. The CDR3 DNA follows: TGTGCCAGCAGCTTGGTGGGGGCGGACAGCAATCAGCCCCAGCATTTT. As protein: CASSLVGADSNQPQHF.

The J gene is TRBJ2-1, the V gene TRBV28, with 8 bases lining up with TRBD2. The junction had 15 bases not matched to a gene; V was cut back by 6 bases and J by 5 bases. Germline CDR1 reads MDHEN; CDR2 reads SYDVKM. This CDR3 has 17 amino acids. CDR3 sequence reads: CASRNIPGTSENNEQFF. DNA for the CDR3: TGTGCCAGCAGGAACATCCCCGGGACTAGTGAGAACAATGAGCAGTTCTTC. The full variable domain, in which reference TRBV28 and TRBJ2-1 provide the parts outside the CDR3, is DVKVTQSSRYLVKRTGEKVFLECVQDMDHENMFWYRQDPGLGLRLIYFSYDVKMKEKGDIPEGYSVSREKKERFSLILESASTNQTSMYLCASRNIPGTSENNEQFFGPGTRLTVL.

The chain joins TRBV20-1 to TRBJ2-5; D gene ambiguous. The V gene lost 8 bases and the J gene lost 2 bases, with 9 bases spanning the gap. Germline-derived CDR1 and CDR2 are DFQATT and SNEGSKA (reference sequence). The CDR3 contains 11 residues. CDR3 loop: CSCDQQETQYF. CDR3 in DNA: TGCAGTTGCGACCAACAAGAGACCCAGTACTTC.

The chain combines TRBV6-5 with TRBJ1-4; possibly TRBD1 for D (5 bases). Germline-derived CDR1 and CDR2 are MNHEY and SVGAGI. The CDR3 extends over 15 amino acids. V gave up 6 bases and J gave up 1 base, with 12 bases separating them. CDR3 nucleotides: TGTGCCAGCAGCCCAGGACACGGAACTAATGAAAAACTGTTTTTT. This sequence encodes CASSPGHGTNEKLFF.

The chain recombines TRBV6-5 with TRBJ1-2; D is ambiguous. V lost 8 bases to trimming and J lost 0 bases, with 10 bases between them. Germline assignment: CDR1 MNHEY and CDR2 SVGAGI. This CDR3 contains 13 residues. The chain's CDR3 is CASLKNPNYGYTF. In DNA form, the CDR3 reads TGTGCCAGCTTAAAGAACCCTAACTATGGCTACACCTTC.

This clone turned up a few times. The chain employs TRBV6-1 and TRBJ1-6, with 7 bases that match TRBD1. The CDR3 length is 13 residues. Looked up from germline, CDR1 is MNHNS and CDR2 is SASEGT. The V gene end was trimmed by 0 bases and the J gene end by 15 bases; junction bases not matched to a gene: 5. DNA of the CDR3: TGTGCCAGCAGTGAAGCCACAGGGGCGCGCCTCCACTTT. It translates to CASSEATGARLHF.

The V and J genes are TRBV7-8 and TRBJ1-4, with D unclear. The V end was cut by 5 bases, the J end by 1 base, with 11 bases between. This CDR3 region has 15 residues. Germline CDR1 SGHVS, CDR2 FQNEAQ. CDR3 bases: TGTGCCAGCAGCGCCTTGGGAGGAACTAATGAAAAACTGTTTTTT. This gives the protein CASSALGGTNEKLFF.

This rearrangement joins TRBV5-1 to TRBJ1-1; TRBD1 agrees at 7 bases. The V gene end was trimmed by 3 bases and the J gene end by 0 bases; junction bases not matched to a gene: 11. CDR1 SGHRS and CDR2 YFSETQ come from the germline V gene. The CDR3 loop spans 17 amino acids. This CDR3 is CASSSTQGKGLNTEAFF. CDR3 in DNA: TGCGCCAGCAGCTCTACACAGGGGAAGGGCTTGAACACTGAAGCTTTCTTT. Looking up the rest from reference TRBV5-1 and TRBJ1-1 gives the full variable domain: KAGVTQTPRYLIKTRGQQVTLSCSPISGHRSVSWYQQTPGQGLQFLFEYFSETQRNKGNFPGRFSGRQFSNSRSEMNVSTLELGDSALYLCASSSTQGKGLNTEAFFGQGTRLTVV.

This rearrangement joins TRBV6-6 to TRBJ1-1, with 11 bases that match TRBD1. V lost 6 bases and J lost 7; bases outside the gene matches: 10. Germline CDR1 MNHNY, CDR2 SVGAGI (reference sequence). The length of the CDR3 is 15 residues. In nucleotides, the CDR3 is TGTGCCAGCAGCCATACGGACAGGGGGCCCTATGAAGCTTTCTTT. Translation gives CASSHTDRGPYEAFF.

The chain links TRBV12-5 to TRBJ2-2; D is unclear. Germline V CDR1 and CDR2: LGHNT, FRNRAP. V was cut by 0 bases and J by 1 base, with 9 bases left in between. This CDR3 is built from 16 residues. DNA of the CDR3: TGTGCTAGTGGTTTGGTTCTCGACCGGAACACCGGGGAGCTGTTTTTT. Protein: CASGLVLDRNTGELFF. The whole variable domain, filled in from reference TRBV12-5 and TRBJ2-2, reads DARVTQTPRHKVTEMGQEVTMRCQPILGHNTVFWYRQTMMQGLELLAYFRNRAPLDDSGMPKDRFSAEMPDATLATLKIQPSEPRDSAVYFCASGLVLDRNTGELFFGEGSRLTVL.

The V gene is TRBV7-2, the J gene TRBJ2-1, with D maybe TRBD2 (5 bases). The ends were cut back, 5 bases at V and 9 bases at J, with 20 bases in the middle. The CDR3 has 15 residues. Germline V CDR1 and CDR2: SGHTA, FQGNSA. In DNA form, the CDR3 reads TGTGCCAGCAGCCTCTTTCCGAGAGGGAATGGTGAGCAGTTCTTC. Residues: CASSLFPRGNGEQFF. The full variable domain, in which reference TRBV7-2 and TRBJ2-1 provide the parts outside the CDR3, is GAGVSQSPSNKVTEKGKDVELRCDPISGHTALYWYRQSLGQGLEFLIYFQGNSAPDKSGLPSDRFSAERTGGSVSTLTIQRTQQEDSAVYLCASSLFPRGNGEQFFGPGTRLTVL.

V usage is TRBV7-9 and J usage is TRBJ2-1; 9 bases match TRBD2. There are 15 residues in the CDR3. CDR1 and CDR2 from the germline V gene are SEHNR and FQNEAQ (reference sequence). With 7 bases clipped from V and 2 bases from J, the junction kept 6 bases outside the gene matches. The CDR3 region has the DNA TGTGCCAGCACTCCTAGCGGGACTGCCTACAATGAGCAGTTCTTC. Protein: CASTPSGTAYNEQFF.

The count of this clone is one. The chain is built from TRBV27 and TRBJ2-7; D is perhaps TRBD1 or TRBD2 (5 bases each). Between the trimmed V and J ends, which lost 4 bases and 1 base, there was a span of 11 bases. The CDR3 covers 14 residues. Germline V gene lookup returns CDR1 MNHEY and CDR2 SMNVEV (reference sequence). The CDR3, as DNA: TGTGCCAGCAGTTGGGGGTGGCAGTCCTACGAGCAGTACTTC. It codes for CASSWGWQSYEQYF.

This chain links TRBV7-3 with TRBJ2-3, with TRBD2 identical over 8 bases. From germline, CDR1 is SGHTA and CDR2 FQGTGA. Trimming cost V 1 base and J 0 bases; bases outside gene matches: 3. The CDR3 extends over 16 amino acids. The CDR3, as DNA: TGTGCCAGCAGCTTAATAGCGGGACTCAGCACAGATACGCAGTATTTT. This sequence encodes CASSLIAGLSTDTQYF.

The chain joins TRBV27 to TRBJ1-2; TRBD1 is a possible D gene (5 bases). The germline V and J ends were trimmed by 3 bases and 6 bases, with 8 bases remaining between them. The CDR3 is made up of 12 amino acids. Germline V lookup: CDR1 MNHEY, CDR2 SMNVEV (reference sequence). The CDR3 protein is CASSFSGHGYTF. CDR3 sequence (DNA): TGTGCCAGCAGTTTTTCAGGGCATGGCTACACCTTC.

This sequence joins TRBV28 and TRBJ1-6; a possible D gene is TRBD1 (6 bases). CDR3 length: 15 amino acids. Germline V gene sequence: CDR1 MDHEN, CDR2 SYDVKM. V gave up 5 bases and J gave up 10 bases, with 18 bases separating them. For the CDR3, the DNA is TGTGCCAGCAGTGTACAGGGAGGTCCGTCCTCACCCCTCCACTTT. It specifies CASSVQGGPSSPLHF.

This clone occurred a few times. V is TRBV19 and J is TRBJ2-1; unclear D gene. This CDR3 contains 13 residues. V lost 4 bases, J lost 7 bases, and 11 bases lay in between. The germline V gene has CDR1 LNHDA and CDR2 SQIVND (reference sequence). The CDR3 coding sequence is TGTGCCAGTAGTAGAAGAGCCTTGAATGAGCAGTTCTTC. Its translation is CASSRRALNEQFF.

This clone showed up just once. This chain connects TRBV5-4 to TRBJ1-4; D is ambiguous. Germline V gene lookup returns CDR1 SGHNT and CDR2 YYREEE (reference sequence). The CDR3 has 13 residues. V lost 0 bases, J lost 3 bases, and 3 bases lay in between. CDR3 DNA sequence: TGTGCCAGCAGCTTGGTCCCTAATGAAAAACTGTTTTTT. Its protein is CASSLVPNEKLFF.

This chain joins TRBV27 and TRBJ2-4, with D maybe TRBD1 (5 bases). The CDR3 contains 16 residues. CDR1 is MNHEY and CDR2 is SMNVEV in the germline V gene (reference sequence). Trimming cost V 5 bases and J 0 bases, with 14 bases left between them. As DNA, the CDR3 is TGTGCCAGCAGTCTGACAGTCCAACTAGCCAAAAACATTCAGTACTTC. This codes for CASSLTVQLAKNIQYF.

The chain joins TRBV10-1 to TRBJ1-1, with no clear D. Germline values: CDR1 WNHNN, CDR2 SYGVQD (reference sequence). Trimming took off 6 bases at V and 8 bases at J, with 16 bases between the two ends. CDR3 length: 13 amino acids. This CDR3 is CASSPDGRGEAFF. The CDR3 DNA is TGCGCCAGCAGCCCCGACGGGCGTGGGGAAGCTTTCTTT.

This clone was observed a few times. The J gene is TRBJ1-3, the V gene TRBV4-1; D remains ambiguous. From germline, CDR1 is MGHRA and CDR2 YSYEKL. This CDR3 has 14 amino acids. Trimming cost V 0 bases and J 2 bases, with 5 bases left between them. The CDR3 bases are TGCGCCAGCAGCCAAGACGACGCTGGAAACACCATATATTTT. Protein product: CASSQDDAGNTIYF.

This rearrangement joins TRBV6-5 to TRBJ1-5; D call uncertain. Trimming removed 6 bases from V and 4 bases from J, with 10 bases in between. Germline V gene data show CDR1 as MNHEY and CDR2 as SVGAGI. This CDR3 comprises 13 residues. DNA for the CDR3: TGTGCCAGCAGGGCGGACGGGAATCAGCCCCAGCATTTT. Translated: CASRADGNQPQHF.

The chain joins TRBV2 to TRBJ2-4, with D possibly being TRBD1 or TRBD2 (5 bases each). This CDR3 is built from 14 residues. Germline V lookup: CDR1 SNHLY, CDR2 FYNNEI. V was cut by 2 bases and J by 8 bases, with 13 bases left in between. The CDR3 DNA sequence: TGTGCCAGCAGTGAACGGCCTTTGGGGGACATTCAGTACTTC. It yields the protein CASSERPLGDIQYF. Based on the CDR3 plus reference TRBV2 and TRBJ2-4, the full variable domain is EPEVTQTPSHQVTQMGQEVILRCVPISNHLYFYWYRQILGQKVEFLVSFYNNEISEKSEIFDDQFSVERPDGSNFTLKIRSTKLEDSAMYFCASSERPLGDIQYFGAGTRLSVL.

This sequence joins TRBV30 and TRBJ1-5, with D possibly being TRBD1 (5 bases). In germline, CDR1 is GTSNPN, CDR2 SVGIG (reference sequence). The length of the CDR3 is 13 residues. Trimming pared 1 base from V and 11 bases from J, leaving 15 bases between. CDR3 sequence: CAWSGGAGGSQHF. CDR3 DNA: TGTGCCTGGAGTGGAGGGGCCGGGGGATCCCAGCATTTT.

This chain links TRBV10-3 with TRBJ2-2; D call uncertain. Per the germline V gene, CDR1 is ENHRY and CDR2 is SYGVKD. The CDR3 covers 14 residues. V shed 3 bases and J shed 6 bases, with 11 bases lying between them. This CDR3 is CAISDSNGAGELFF. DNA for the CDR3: TGTGCCATCAGTGACTCCAATGGTGCCGGGGAGCTGTTTTTT.

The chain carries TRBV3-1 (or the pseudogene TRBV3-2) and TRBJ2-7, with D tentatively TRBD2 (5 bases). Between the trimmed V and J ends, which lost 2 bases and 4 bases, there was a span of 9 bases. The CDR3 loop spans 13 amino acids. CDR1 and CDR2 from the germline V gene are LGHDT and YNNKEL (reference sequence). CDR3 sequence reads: CASSQWRKYEQYF. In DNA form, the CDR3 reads TGTGCCAGCAGCCAATGGAGGAAATACGAGCAGTACTTC.

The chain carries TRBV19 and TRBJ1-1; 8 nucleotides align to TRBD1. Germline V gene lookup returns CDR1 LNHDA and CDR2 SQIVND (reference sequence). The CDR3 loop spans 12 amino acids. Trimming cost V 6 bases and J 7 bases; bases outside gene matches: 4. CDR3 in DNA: TGTGCCAGTAGAAGACAGGGGAATGAAGCTTTCTTT. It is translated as CASRRQGNEAFF.

CDR3 loop: CASSHWAGGNSYEQYF. CDR3 coding DNA: TGTGCCAGCAGCCACTGGGCGGGAGGAAACTCCTACGAGCAGTACTTC. This chain connects TRBV3-1 (or the pseudogene TRBV3-2) to TRBJ2-7; the match to TRBD2 covers 8 bases. This CDR3 has 16 amino acids. CDR1 is LGHDT, CDR2 YNNKEL, per germline (reference sequence). With 3 bases clipped from V and 0 bases from J, the junction kept 7 bases outside the gene matches.

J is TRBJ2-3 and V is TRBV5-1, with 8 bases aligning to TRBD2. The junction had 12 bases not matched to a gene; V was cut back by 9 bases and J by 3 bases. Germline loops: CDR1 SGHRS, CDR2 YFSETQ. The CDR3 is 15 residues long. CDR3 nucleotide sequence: TGCGCCACCCGTCTAGCGGGCCAAGAGACAGATACGCAGTATTTT. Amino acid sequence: CATRLAGQETDTQYF.

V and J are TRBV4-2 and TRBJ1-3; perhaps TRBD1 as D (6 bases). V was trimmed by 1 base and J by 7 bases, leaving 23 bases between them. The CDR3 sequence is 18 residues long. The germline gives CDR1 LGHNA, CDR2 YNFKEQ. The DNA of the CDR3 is TGTGCCAGCAGCCAAGCTAGCCAAACTGGGGGGGCGCGTAACACCATATATTTT. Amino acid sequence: CASSQASQTGGARNTIYF.

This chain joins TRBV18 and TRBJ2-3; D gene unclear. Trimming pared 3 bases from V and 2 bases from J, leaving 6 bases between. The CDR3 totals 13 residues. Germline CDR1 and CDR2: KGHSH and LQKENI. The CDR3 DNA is TGTGCCAGCTCACCGACTTTCACAGATACGCAGTATTTT. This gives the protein CASSPTFTDTQYF.